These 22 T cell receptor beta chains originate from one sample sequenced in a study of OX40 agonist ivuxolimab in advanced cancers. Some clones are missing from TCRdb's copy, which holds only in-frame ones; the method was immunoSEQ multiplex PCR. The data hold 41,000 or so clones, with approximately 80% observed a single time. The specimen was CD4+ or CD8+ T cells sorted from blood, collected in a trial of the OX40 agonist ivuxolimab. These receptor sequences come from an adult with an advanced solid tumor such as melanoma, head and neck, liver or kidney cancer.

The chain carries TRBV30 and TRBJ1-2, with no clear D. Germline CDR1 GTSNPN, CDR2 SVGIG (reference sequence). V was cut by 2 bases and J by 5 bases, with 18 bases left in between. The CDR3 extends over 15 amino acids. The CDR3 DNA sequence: TGTGCCTGGAGTTACCGTCACACGGAACCTTATGGCTACACCTTC. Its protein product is CAWSYRHTEPYGYTF.

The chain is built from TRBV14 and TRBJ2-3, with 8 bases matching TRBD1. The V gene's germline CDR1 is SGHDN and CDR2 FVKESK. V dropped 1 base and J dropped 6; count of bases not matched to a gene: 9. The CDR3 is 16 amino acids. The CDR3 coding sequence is TGTGCCAGCAGCCAAGTCAGGGGGCTTAATGGGGATACGCAGTATTTT. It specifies CASSQVRGLNGDTQYF.

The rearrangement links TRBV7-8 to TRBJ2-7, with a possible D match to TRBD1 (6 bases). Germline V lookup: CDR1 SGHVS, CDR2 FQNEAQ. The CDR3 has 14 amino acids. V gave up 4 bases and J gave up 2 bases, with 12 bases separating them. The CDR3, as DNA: TGTGCCAGCAGCTCCCGGGACACAGCCTACGAGCAGTACTTC. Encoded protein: CASSSRDTAYEQYF.

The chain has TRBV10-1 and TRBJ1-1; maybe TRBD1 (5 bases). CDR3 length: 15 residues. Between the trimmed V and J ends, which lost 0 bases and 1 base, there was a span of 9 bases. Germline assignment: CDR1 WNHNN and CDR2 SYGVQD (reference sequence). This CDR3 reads CASSESGQGNTEAFF. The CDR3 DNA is TGCGCCAGCAGTGAGTCTGGGCAGGGGAACACTGAAGCTTTCTTT.

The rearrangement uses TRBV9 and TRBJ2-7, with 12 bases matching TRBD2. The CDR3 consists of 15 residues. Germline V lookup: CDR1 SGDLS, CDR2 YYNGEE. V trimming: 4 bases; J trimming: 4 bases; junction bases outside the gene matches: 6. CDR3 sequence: CASSPRLAGEYEQYF. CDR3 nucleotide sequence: TGTGCCAGCAGCCCAAGACTAGCGGGAGAGTACGAGCAGTACTTC.

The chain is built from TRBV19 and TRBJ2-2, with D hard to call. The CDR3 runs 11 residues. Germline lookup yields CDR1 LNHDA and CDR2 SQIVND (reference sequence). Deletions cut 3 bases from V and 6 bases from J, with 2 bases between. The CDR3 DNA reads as TGTGCCAGTAGTATGGCCGGGGAGCTGTTTTTT. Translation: CASSMAGELFF. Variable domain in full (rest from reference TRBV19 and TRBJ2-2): DGGITQSPKYLFRKEGQNVTLSCEQNLNHDAMYWYRQDPGQGLRLIYYSQIVNDFQKGDIAEGYSVSREKKESFPLTVTSAQKNPTAFYLCASSMAGELFFGEGSRLTVL.

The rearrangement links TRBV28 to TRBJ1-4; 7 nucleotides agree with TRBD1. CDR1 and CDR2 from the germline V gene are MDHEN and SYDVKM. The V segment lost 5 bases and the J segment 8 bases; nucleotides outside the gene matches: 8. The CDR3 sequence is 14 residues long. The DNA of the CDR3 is TGTGCCAGCAGTGGGGACAGCCGGAGGGAAAAACTGTTTTTT. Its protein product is CASSGDSRREKLFF.

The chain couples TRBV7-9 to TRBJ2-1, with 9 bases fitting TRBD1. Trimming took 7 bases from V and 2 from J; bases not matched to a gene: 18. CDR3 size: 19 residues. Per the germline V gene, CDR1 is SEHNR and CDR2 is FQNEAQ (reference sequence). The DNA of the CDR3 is TGTGCCAGCATAGTCCCGGGACAGGGAATAAGAGGTGCCTACAATGAGCAGTTCTTC. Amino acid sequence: CASIVPGQGIRGAYNEQFF.

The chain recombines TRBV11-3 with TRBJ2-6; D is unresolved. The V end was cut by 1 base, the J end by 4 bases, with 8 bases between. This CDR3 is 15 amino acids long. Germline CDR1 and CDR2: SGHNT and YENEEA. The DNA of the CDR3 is TGTGCCAGCAGCTTAGGAGTTTCCGGGGCCAACGTCCTGACTTTC. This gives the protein CASSLGVSGANVLTF.

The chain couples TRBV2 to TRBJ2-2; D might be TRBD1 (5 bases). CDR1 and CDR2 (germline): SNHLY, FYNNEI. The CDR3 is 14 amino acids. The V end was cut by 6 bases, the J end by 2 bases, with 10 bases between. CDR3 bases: TGTGCCAGCAGGCCTGACAGAAACACCGGGGAGCTGTTTTTT. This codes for CASRPDRNTGELFF. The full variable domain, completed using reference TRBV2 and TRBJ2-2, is EPEVTQTPSHQVTQMGQEVILRCVPISNHLYFYWYRQILGQKVEFLVSFYNNEISEKSEIFDDQFSVERPDGSNFTLKIRSTKLEDSAMYFCASRPDRNTGELFFGEGSRLTVL.

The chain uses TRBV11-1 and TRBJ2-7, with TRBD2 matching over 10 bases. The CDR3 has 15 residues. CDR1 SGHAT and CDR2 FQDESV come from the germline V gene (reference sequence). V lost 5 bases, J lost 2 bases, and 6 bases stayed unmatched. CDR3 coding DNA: TGTGCCAGCAGCCCCGGACTAGCGGTGACCTACGAGCAGTACTTC. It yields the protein CASSPGLAVTYEQYF.

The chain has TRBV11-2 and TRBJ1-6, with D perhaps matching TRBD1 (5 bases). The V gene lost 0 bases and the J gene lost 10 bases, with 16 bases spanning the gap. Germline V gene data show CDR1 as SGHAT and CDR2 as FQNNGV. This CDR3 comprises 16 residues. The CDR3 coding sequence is TGTGCCAGCAGCTTAGATATCGTCAGGGCAGGGTCACCCCTCCACTTT. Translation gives CASSLDIVRAGSPLHF.

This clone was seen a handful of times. This chain's CDR3 is CAISDLPGGSDTGELFF. The CDR3 region has the DNA TGTGCCATCAGTGATCTCCCCGGGGGCTCGGACACCGGGGAGCTGTTTTTT. The chain combines TRBV10-3 with TRBJ2-2; D possibly matches TRBD1 or TRBD2 (6 bases each). V was pared by 3 bases and J by 3 bases, with 17 bases between. This CDR3 is built from 17 residues. In germline, CDR1 is ENHRY, CDR2 SYGVKD.

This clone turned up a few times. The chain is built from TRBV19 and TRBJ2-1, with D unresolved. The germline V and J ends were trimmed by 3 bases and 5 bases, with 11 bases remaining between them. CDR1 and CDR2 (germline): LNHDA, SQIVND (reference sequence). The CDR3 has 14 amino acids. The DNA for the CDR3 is TGTGCCAGTAGTATTAATAGGGTTAACAATGAGCAGTTCTTC. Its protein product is CASSINRVNNEQFF.

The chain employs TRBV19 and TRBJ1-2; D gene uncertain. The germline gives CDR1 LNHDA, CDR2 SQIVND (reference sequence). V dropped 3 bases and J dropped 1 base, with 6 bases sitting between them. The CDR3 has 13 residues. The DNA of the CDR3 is TGTGCCAGTAGTATTAGCGTTAACTATGGCTACACCTTC. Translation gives CASSISVNYGYTF. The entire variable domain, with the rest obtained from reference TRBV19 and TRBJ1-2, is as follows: DGGITQSPKYLFRKEGQNVTLSCEQNLNHDAMYWYRQDPGQGLRLIYYSQIVNDFQKGDIAEGYSVSREKKESFPLTVTSAQKNPTAFYLCASSISVNYGYTFGSGTRLTVV.

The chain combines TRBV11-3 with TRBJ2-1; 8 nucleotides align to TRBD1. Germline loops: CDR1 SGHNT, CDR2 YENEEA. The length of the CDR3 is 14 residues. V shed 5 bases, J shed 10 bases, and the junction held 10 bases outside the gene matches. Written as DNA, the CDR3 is TGTGCCAGCAGCCAGGCACAGGGGGTGGGGGAGCAGTTCTTC. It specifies CASSQAQGVGEQFF. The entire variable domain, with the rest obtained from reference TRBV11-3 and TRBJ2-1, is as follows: EAGVVQSPRYKIIEKKQPVAFWCNPISGHNTLYWYLQNLGQGPELLIRYENEEAVDDSQLPKDRFSAERLKGVDSTLKIQPAELGDSAVYLCASSQAQGVGEQFFGPGTRLTVL.

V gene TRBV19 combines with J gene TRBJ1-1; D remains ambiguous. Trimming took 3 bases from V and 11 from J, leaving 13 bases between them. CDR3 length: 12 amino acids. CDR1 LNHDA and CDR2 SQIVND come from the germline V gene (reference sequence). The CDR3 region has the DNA TGTGCCAGTAGTATCCGGGTCAGGCGGGCTTTCTTT. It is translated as CASSIRVRRAFF. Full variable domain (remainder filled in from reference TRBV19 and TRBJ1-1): DGGITQSPKYLFRKEGQNVTLSCEQNLNHDAMYWYRQDPGQGLRLIYYSQIVNDFQKGDIAEGYSVSREKKESFPLTVTSAQKNPTAFYLCASSIRVRRAFFGQGTRLTVV.

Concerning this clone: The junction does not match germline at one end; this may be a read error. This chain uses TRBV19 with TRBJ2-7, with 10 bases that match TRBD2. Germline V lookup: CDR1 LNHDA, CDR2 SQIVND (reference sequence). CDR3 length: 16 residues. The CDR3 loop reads CASSMRLAGDTYEQSF. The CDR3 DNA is TGTGCCAGTAGTATGCGGCTAGCGGGAGACACCTACGAGCAGAGTTTC.

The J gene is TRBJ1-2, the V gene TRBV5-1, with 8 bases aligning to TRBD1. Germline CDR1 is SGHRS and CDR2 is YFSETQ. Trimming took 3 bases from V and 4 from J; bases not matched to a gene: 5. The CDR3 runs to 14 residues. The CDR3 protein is CASSWAGGTYGYTF. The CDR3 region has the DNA TGCGCCAGCAGCTGGGCAGGGGGCACCTATGGCTACACCTTC.

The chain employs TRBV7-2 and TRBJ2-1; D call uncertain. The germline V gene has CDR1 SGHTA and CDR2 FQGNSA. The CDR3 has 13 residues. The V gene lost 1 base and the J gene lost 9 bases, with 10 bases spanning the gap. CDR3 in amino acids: CASSLGSWVEQFF. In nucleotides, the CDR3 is TGTGCCAGCAGCTTAGGAAGTTGGGTTGAGCAGTTCTTC.

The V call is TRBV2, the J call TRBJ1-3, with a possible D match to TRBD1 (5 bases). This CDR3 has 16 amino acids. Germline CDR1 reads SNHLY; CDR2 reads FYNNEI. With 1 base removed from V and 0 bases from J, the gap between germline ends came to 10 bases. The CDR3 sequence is CASSEVGRYSGNTIYF. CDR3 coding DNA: TGTGCCAGCAGTGAAGTGGGACGCTACTCTGGAAACACCATATATTTT.

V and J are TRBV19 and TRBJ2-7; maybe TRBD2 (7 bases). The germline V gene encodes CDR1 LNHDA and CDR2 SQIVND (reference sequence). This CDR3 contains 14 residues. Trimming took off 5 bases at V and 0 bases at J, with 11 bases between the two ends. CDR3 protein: CASSRGATSYEQYF. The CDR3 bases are TGTGCCAGTAGTCGGGGGGCAACCTCCTACGAGCAGTACTTC.